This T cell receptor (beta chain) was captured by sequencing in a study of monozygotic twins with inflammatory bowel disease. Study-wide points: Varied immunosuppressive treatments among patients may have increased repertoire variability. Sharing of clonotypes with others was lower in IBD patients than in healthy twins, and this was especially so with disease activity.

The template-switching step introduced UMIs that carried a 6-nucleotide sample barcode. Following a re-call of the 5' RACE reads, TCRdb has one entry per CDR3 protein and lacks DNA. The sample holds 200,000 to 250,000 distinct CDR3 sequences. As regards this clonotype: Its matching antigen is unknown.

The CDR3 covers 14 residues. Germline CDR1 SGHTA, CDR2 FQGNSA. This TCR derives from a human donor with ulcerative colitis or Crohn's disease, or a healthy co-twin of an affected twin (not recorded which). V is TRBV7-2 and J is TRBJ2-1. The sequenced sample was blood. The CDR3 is CASSLVQPYNEQFF.